Below, 32 T cell receptor beta chains from the same sample are listed, as sequenced in a study of shared clonotypes between healthy human individuals. Naive CD8 cells lacked CD45RO, underwent positive selection for CCR7 and left out terminally differentiated effector memory CD45RA+ cells. Using immunoSEQ multiplex PCR, the repertoire was profiled, and TCRdb retains in-frame clones only, with some absent. The sample includes 450,000 to 700,000 clones, over 95% seen only once; the top ten take approximately 0.1%. Sequenced sample: naive CD8+ T cells sorted from blood. These TCRs come from a woman aged 30 to 39 in good health.

The genes are TRBV28 and TRBJ2-7; 8 bases fit TRBD1. V shed 3 bases and J 6 bases; nucleotides not matched to a gene: 4. Looked up from germline, CDR1 is MDHEN and CDR2 is SYDVKM. The CDR3 spans 13 residues. CDR3 loop: CASSFAGGVEQYF. In nucleotides, the CDR3 is TGTGCCAGCAGTTTCGCAGGGGGCGTCGAGCAGTACTTC.

This sequence joins TRBV5-6 and TRBJ1-1; D is ambiguous. V was clipped by 7 bases and J by 0 bases, with 10 bases between them. Germline CDR1 reads SGHDT; CDR2 reads YYEEEE. This CDR3 contains 13 residues. The CDR3: CASGLDLNTEAFF. The CDR3 region has the DNA TGTGCCAGCGGACTGGACCTGAACACTGAAGCTTTCTTT.

V usage is TRBV11-2 and J usage is TRBJ2-5, with D perhaps matching TRBD1 or TRBD2 (5 bases each). The CDR3 is made up of 16 amino acids. The V gene's germline CDR1 is SGHAT and CDR2 FQNNGV. Trimming cost V 5 bases and J 5 bases, with 21 bases left between them. The chain's CDR3 is CASSPGLGIEGETQYF. The DNA for the CDR3 is TGTGCCAGCAGCCCCGGGCTGGGCATTGAGGGGGAGACCCAGTACTTC.

This chain connects TRBV7-2 to TRBJ1-2, with unresolved D. Trimming left V 8 bases short and J 8 bases short, with 15 bases between. CDR3 size: 12 residues. The germline CDR1 and CDR2 sequences are SGHTA and FQGNSA. The CDR3 DNA sequence: TGTGCCAGCGCCCTCGAGAGAGGGGGCTACACCTTC. Amino acid sequence: CASALERGGYTF.

This rearrangement joins TRBV7-6 to TRBJ2-7, with 8 bases aligning to TRBD1. Per the germline V gene, CDR1 is SGHVS and CDR2 is FNYEAQ. The ends lost 3 bases at V and 2 bases at J; junction bases unmatched: 3. The CDR3 length is 14 residues. The CDR3, as DNA: TGTGCCAGCAGCTTGGGGACAGGAGCCTACGAGCAGTACTTC. It yields the protein CASSLGTGAYEQYF. The full variable domain, its missing parts supplied by reference TRBV7-6 and TRBJ2-7, is GAGVSQSPRYKVTKRGQDVALRCDPISGHVSLYWYRQALGQGPEFLTYFNYEAQQDKSGLPNDRFSAERPEGSISTLTIQRTEQRDSAMYRCASSLGTGAYEQYFGPGTRLTVT.

The V and J genes are TRBV2 and TRBJ1-5; tentatively, D is TRBD1 (6 bases). Germline assignment: CDR1 SNHLY and CDR2 FYNNEI. The CDR3 covers 13 residues. V was pared by 8 bases and J by 3 bases, with 11 bases between. The DNA for the CDR3 is TGTGCCAGCCGGGGGGCTAACAATCAGCCCCAGCATTTT. Its translation is CASRGANNQPQHF.

The chain joins TRBV29-1 to TRBJ1-2; a weak D match, TRBD1 (6 bases). CDR1 SQVTM and CDR2 ANQGSEA come from the germline V gene. Trimming removed 8 bases at V and 4 bases at J, with 17 bases between. The CDR3 is 13 amino acids. The CDR3: CSIRMQGSYGYTF. The CDR3 nucleotides are TGCAGCATTAGAATGCAGGGGAGCTATGGCTACACCTTC. The full variable domain, with the rest looked up from reference TRBV29-1 and TRBJ1-2, is SAVISQKPSRDICQRGTSLTIQCQVDSQVTMMFWYRQQPGQSLTLIATANQGSEATYESGFVIDKFPISRPNLTFSTLTVSNMSPEDSSIYLCSIRMQGSYGYTFGSGTRLTVV.

CDR3 nucleotide sequence: TGTGCCAGCAGCTTAAGCGGGAGACTCTACGAGCAGTACTTC. Its translation is CASSLSGRLYEQYF. The chain is built from TRBV5-4 and TRBJ2-7, with TRBD2 matching 8 bases. Germline assignment: CDR1 SGHNT and CDR2 YYREEE (reference sequence). CDR3 size: 14 residues. The V segment lost 2 bases and the J segment 3 bases; nucleotides outside the gene matches: 4.

The CDR3 reads CSVEFHKSGLPHFEQFF. Here the CDR3 DNA reads TGCAGCGTTGAATTCCACAAATCGGGACTCCCGCATTTCGAGCAGTTCTTC. The rearrangement uses TRBV29-1 and TRBJ2-1; a possible D gene is TRBD2 (6 bases). The germline V gene has CDR1 SQVTM and CDR2 ANQGSEA. The CDR3 spans 17 residues. The V and J ends lost 2 bases and 10 bases respectively, with 27 bases between them.

The V and J genes are TRBV5-1 and TRBJ2-1, with 10 bases identical to TRBD2. Germline V gene sequence: CDR1 SGHRS, CDR2 YFSETQ. The CDR3 is 16 residues long. V lost 4 bases to trimming and J lost 4 bases; unmatched junction nucleotides: 8. The CDR3, as DNA: TGCGCCAGCAGCGGGCCGACTAGCGGGTCGTACAATGAGCAGTTCTTC. This sequence encodes CASSGPTSGSYNEQFF.

The chain uses TRBV30 and TRBJ2-7, with D possibly TRBD1 on 6 matching bases. V was pared by 2 bases and J by 5 bases, with 10 bases between. The CDR3 has 12 amino acids. Germline assignment: CDR1 GTSNPN and CDR2 SVGIG (reference sequence). This chain's CDR3 is CAWSQGGDEQYF. CDR3 nucleotides: TGTGCCTGGAGTCAAGGGGGAGACGAGCAGTACTTC.

The V and J genes are TRBV9 and TRBJ1-1; no firm D call. This CDR3 is built from 13 residues. V dropped 7 bases and J dropped 1 base, with 11 bases sitting between them. Germline CDR1 SGDLS, CDR2 YYNGEE. The CDR3 DNA reads TGTGCCAGCCGGGCAGCGGGGAACACTGAAGCTTTCTTT. Translation: CASRAAGNTEAFF.

This clone was recorded once. V usage is TRBV5-6 and J usage is TRBJ1-4; unclear D gene. V dropped 1 base and J dropped 2 bases, with 6 bases sitting between them. CDR3 length equals 14 residues. Germline assignment: CDR1 SGHDT and CDR2 YYEEEE. CDR3 DNA sequence: TGTGCCAGCAGCTTGTGGGCCACTAATGAAAAACTGTTTTTT. Translated, it gives CASSLWATNEKLFF. Filled out from reference TRBV5-6 and TRBJ1-4, the complete variable domain reads DAGVTQSPTHLIKTRGQQVTLRCSPKSGHDTVSWYQQALGQGPQFIFQYYEEEERQRGNFPDRFSGHQFPNYSSELNVNALLLGDSALYLCASSLWATNEKLFFGSGTQLSVL.

The rearrangement joins TRBV15 to TRBJ2-4, with 10 nucleotides matching TRBD1. CDR3 size: 17 residues. Trimming removed 7 bases from V and 8 bases from J; junction bases left unmatched: 17. CDR1 is LNHNV and CDR2 is YYDKDF in the germline V gene (reference sequence). CDR3 residues: CATKMKAQGQGLDIQYF. CDR3 coding DNA: TGTGCCACCAAAATGAAAGCGCAGGGACAGGGGTTGGACATTCAGTACTTC.

The CDR3 sequence: CASSLDDATNTGELFF. CDR3 DNA sequence: TGCGCCAGCAGCTTGGATGACGCTACGAACACCGGGGAGCTGTTTTTT. The chain combines TRBV5-1 with TRBJ2-2, with no clear D. This CDR3 is built from 16 residues. Trimming took 0 bases from V and 0 from J, leaving 9 bases between them. Germline CDR1 reads SGHRS; CDR2 reads YFSETQ. The full variable domain, rest sourced from reference TRBV5-1 and TRBJ2-2, is KAGVTQTPRYLIKTRGQQVTLSCSPISGHRSVSWYQQTPGQGLQFLFEYFSETQRNKGNFPGRFSGRQFSNSRSEMNVSTLELGDSALYLCASSLDDATNTGELFFGEGSRLTVL.

This rearrangement joins TRBV4-1 to TRBJ1-5, with 8 bases aligning to TRBD1. The V and J ends lost 1 base and 5 bases, in that order; junction bases with no gene match: 7. Germline CDR1 reads MGHRA; CDR2 reads YSYEKL. This CDR3 region has 16 residues. This CDR3 is CASSQGTGSGHQPQHF. CDR3 nucleotides: TGCGCCAGCAGCCAAGGGACAGGGTCAGGCCATCAGCCCCAGCATTTT.

The V and J genes are TRBV5-6 and TRBJ2-1; TRBD2 agrees at 10 bases. The CDR3 has 14 amino acids. Germline CDR1 SGHDT, CDR2 YYEEEE. V was clipped by 4 bases and J by 4 bases; unmatched bases: 2. CDR3 amino acids: CASSTLAGYNEQFF. Here the CDR3 DNA reads TGTGCCAGCAGCACACTAGCGGGATACAATGAGCAGTTCTTC.

A single count supports this clone. This chain uses TRBV4-2 with TRBJ2-1; 7 nucleotides agree with TRBD2. Trimming removed 1 base from V and 6 bases from J; junction bases left unmatched: 6. From germline, CDR1 is LGHNA and CDR2 YNFKEQ. This CDR3 spans 15 amino acids. This CDR3 reads CASSQVRGSPNEQFF. In DNA form, the CDR3 reads TGTGCCAGCAGCCAAGTCCGCGGGAGCCCCAATGAGCAGTTCTTC.

V gene TRBV9 combines with J gene TRBJ2-7; 8 nucleotides line up with TRBD2. CDR1 SGDLS and CDR2 YYNGEE come from the germline V gene. V was pared by 4 bases and J by 3 bases, with 3 bases of the junction left unmatched. The CDR3 extends over 13 amino acids. The CDR3 here is CASSPGLGYEQYF. The DNA for the CDR3 is TGTGCCAGCAGCCCGGGACTAGGCTACGAGCAGTACTTC.

This clone was counted a single time. The chain uses TRBV7-8 and TRBJ2-2; D may be TRBD2 (5 bases). Trimming stripped 1 base from V and 1 base from J, with 7 bases between. The germline V gene encodes CDR1 SGHVS and CDR2 FQNEAQ. This CDR3 contains 15 residues. The CDR3 DNA reads TGTGCCAGCAGCTTAGATCGGGGGAACACCGGGGAGCTGTTTTTT. It specifies CASSLDRGNTGELFF.

V is TRBV9 and J is TRBJ1-1; tentatively, D is TRBD1 (5 bases). Trimming left V 1 base short and J 3 bases short, with 13 bases between. Germline V gene sequence: CDR1 SGDLS, CDR2 YYNGEE. This CDR3 region has 15 residues. CDR3 residues: CASSVSGRKDTEAFF. CDR3 DNA: TGTGCCAGCAGCGTATCGGGGCGGAAGGACACTGAAGCTTTCTTT.

The chain combines TRBV5-4 with TRBJ2-7, with TRBD1 matching over 10 bases. The CDR3 runs 14 residues. CDR1 is SGHNT and CDR2 is YYREEE in the germline V gene (reference sequence). V lost 4 bases, J lost 4 bases, and 5 bases stayed unmatched. CDR3 amino acids: CASSRGDRGYEQYF. The CDR3 DNA reads as TGTGCCAGCAGCCGAGGGGACAGGGGTTACGAGCAGTACTTC.

The chain uses TRBV7-9 and TRBJ2-3; 9 positions agree with TRBD2. The germline V gene encodes CDR1 SEHNR and CDR2 FQNEAQ (reference sequence). Trimming cost V 5 bases and J 1 base; bases outside gene matches: 16. CDR3 length equals 19 residues. The CDR3 region is CASSTFEVSIAGGTDTQYF. CDR3 DNA sequence: TGTGCCAGCAGCACCTTCGAGGTGTCGATAGCGGGGGGCACAGATACGCAGTATTTT.

This chain joins TRBV27 and TRBJ2-4; possibly TRBD1 for D (7 bases). CDR1 and CDR2 (germline): MNHEY, SMNVEV (reference sequence). Trimming stripped 0 bases from V and 6 bases from J, with 12 bases between. The CDR3 covers 15 residues. The CDR3 region is CASSLSFQGGNIQYF. In DNA form, the CDR3 reads TGTGCCAGCAGTTTATCGTTCCAGGGGGGAAACATTCAGTACTTC.

The chain is built from TRBV27 and TRBJ2-2; D remains unclear. The CDR3 consists of 13 residues. V dropped 5 bases and J dropped 0 bases, with 4 bases sitting between them. The germline V gene has CDR1 MNHEY and CDR2 SMNVEV (reference sequence). The CDR3 sequence is CASSPTNTGELFF. In DNA, the CDR3 is TGTGCCAGCAGTCCTACGAACACCGGGGAGCTGTTTTTT.

A single count supports this clone. V is TRBV5-4 and J is TRBJ2-3; D is ambiguous. Germline loops: CDR1 SGHNT, CDR2 YYREEE (reference sequence). Trimming pared 2 bases from V and 4 bases from J, leaving 11 bases between. CDR3 length equals 14 residues. The CDR3: CASSFDGSADTQYF. In nucleotides, the CDR3 is TGTGCCAGCAGCTTCGACGGGTCGGCAGATACGCAGTATTTT.

The chain couples TRBV30 to TRBJ2-1; the D is unclear. Trimming shortened V by 4 bases and J by 5 bases, and 15 bases separated the two germline ends. Germline values: CDR1 GTSNPN, CDR2 SVGIG (reference sequence). This CDR3 comprises 14 residues. The DNA for the CDR3 is TGTGCCTGGATCCCAGGCCCATGGGACAATGAGCAGTTCTTC. As protein: CAWIPGPWDNEQFF.

J is TRBJ2-1 and V is TRBV28; possibly TRBD1 or TRBD2 for D (5 bases each). Germline values: CDR1 MDHEN, CDR2 SYDVKM. The CDR3 has 14 amino acids. V was pared by 6 bases and J by 0 bases, with 9 bases between. The CDR3, as DNA: TGTGCCAGCAGGTGGGGGAGCTCCTACAATGAGCAGTTCTTC. It yields the protein CASRWGSSYNEQFF. The variable domain in full, completed from reference TRBV28 and TRBJ2-1, reads DVKVTQSSRYLVKRTGEKVFLECVQDMDHENMFWYRQDPGLGLRLIYFSYDVKMKEKGDIPEGYSVSREKKERFSLILESASTNQTSMYLCASRWGSSYNEQFFGPGTRLTVL.

V usage is TRBV5-5 and J usage is TRBJ1-1, with 7 bases fitting TRBD1. Trimming took 1 base from V and 0 from J; bases not matched to a gene: 9. The CDR3 is 17 residues long. CDR1 is SGHKS, CDR2 YYEKEE, per germline (reference sequence). The CDR3 nucleotides read TGTGCCAGCAGCTTGCCATCAGCCGGGACAGTGAACACTGAAGCTTTCTTT. Amino acid sequence: CASSLPSAGTVNTEAFF.

J is TRBJ2-7 and V is TRBV7-9, with D unclear. With 5 bases removed from V and 5 bases from J, the gap between germline ends came to 10 bases. Germline lookup yields CDR1 SEHNR and CDR2 FQNEAQ (reference sequence). The CDR3 length is 12 residues. CDR3 amino acids: CASSTHVDEQYF. The CDR3, as DNA: TGTGCCAGCAGCACACACGTAGACGAGCAGTACTTC.

This clone was detected only once. The chain employs TRBV2 and TRBJ1-2, with 7 bases lining up with TRBD1. Germline values: CDR1 SNHLY, CDR2 FYNNEI. V shed 10 bases, J shed 2 bases, and the junction held 10 bases outside the gene matches. The CDR3 has 14 amino acids. Here the CDR3 reads CAIPGTAQNYGYTF. As DNA, the CDR3 is TGTGCCATCCCCGGGACAGCGCAAAACTATGGCTACACCTTC.

The V gene is TRBV4-1, the J gene TRBJ1-5; D is ambiguous. The CDR3 sequence is 15 residues long. Germline CDR1 reads MGHRA; CDR2 reads YSYEKL. The V end lost 1 base, the J end lost 0 bases, and 7 bases lay between the germline ends. CDR3 amino acids: CASSQVRVSNQPQHF. The CDR3 nucleotides are TGCGCCAGCAGCCAAGTGCGAGTTAGCAATCAGCCCCAGCATTTT.